The present TCR beta chain was sequenced within a study of T cell repertoires in cytomegalovirus infection. Study at large: A matching HLA type, together with CMV infection, was signaled by public TCR beta signatures. Study observations and caveats: CMV-specific HLA-C-restricted TCR beta clonotypes dominated the ex vivo response.

This clonotype was seen at least ten times. Antigen specificity is unknown. With 3 bases removed from V and 5 bases from J, the gap between germline ends came to 17 bases. Germline CDR1 SGHTA, CDR2 FQGNSA. The CDR3 covers 15 residues. TCRdb ran MiXCR on the reads and lists one entry per CDR3 protein. The data show hundreds of thousands of distinct CDR3 sequences, 15% to 20% seen once. The sequenced sample consisted of PBMCs. The chain joins TRBV7-2 to TRBJ2-7; D perhaps matches TRBD2 (5 bases). The receptor comes from a human donor in good health (CMV status not recorded). Some clones in this sample may be carry-over from other donors' samples. The CDR3 DNA follows: TGTGCCAGCAGCTTTCGCCCGGGGATGGTGCACGAGCAGTACTTC. It translates to CASSFRPGMVHEQYF. Using reference TRBV7-2 and TRBJ2-7 for the parts outside the CDR3, the full variable domain is GAGVSQSPSNKVTEKGKDVELRCDPISGHTALYWYRQSLGQGLEFLIYFQGNSAPDKSGLPSDRFSAERTGGSVSTLTIQRTQQEDSAVYLCASSFRPGMVHEQYFGPGTRLTVT.